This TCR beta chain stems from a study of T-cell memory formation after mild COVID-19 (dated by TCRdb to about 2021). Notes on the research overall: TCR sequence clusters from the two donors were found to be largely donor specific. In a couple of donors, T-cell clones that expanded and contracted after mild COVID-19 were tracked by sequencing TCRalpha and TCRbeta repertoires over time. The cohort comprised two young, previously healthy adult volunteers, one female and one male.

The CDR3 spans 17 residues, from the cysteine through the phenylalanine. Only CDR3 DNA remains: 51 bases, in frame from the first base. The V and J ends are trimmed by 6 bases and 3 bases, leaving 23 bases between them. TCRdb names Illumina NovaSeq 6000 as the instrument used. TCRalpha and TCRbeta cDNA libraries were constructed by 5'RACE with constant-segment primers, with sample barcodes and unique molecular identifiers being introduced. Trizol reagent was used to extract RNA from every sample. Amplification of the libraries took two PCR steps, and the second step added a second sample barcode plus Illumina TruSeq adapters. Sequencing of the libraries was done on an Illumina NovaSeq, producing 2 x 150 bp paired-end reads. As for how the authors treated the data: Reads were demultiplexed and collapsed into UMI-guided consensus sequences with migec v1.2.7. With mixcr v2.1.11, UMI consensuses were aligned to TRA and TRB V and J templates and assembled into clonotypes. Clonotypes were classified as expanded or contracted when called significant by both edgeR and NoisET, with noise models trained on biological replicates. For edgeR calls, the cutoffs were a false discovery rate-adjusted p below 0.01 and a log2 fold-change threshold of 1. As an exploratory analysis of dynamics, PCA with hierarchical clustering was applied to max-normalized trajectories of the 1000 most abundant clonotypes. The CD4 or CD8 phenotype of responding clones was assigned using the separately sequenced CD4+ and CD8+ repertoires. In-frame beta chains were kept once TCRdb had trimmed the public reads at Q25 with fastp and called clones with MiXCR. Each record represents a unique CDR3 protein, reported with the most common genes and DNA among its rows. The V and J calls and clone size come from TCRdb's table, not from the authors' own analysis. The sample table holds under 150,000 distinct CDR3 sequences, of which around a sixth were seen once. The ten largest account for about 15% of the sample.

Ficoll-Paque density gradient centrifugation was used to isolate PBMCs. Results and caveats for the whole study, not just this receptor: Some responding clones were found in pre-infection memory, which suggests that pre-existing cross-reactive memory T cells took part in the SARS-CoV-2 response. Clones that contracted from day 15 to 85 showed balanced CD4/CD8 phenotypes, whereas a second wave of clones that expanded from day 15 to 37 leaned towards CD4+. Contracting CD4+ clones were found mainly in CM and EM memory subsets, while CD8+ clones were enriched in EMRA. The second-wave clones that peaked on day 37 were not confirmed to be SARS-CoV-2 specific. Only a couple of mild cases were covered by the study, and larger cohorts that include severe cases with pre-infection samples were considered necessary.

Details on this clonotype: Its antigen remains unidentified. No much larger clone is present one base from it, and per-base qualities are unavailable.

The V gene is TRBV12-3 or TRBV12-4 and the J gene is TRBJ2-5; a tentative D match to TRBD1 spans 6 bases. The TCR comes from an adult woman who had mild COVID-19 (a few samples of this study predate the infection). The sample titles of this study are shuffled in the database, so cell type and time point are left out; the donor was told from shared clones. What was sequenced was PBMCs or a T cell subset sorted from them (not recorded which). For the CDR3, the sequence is CASSPFNPTGMEETQYF. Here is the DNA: TGTGCCAGCAGCCCATTCAACCCGACAGGCATGGAAGAGACCCAGTACTTC.